The clone carrying this TCR beta chain has only a few counts. The V and J ends lost 5 bases and 1 base, in that order; junction bases with no gene match: 5. CDR3 length: 15 amino acids. Germline V gene data show CDR1 as SEHNR and CDR2 as FQNEAQ (reference sequence). The data belong to a study of spatial heterogeneity in lung cancer. Across the study: Consistently, beta-chain sequences turned up in larger numbers than alpha-chain sequences did.

TCRdb called the 5' RACE reads again in MiXCR, with one record for every CDR3 protein. This table holds some 120,000 distinct CDR3 sequences, over 9% found once. This sample's time point: blood at routine non-recurrence follow-up after resection. Whole RNA was taken from tumor, nontumor lung or frozen PBMC; it was then sequenced unsorted. The chain couples TRBV7-9 to TRBJ1-5; the match to TRBD1 covers 7 bases. The sequencing used PBMCs, collected at follow-up. This clonotype originated in a male donor with early-stage non-small cell lung cancer. The CDR3 loop is CASSPGQASNQPQHF. CDR3 DNA: TGTGCCAGCAGCCCAGGACAGGCAAGCAATCAGCCCCAGCATTTT.